This TCR beta chain was retrieved from a study of blood T cell repertoires in COVID-19. Methods used by the authors: Amplification of reference gene primers was used by the study to estimate nucleated cell counts. The repertoire was sequenced with immunoSEQ multiplex PCR; TCRdb's copy has only in-frame clones and lacks some. V, J and clone size are those of that table, while D and trimming were read from the DNA. The top ten clones hold roughly 2.2% of a sample with under 150,000 clones, roughly 90% of them seen once. After removal of 2 bases from V and 2 bases from J, the junction contained 0 bases not matched to a gene. The CDR3 runs 15 residues. Germline V gene lookup returns CDR1 MGHRA and CDR2 YSYEKL.

This TCR was sampled from a man aged 65 to 85 with active COVID-19. Source material: peripheral blood. The chain uses TRBV4-1 and TRBJ2-6, with 7 positions matching TRBD1. CDR3 protein: CASSQQGAGANVLTF. DNA for the CDR3: TGCGCCAGCAGCCAACAGGGGGCTGGGGCCAACGTCCTGACTTTC.